The TCR beta chain described here comes from a study of regulatory T cells in long-lasting Graves disease. Regarding time point: newly diagnosed GD, antithyroid drugs for less than 3 months. With RNA extracted from PBMCs as input, the TCR library was made. iRepertoire HTBI primers and Arm-PCR of CDR3 regions built TCR beta libraries. TCRdb passed the multiplex PCR reads through MiXCR, listing each CDR3 protein once. The sample includes about 620,000 distinct CDR3 sequences, around 15% seen only once; the top ten take around 19%. Germline CDR1 and CDR2: SGHRS and YFSETQ. Trimming stripped 4 bases from V and 13 bases from J, with 21 bases between. The CDR3 runs 14 residues. The data also belong to a second study, concerning T cells in Graves' hyperthyroidism and ophthalmopathy. That source reports: Uncontrolled infection, other autoimmune disease, pregnancy or lactation barred patients from enrollment. Thyroid ultrasound and orbital computed tomography, with clinical symptoms and serum thyroxine and TRAb, informed diagnoses.

The chain links TRBV5-1 to TRBJ2-1; D may match TRBD1 or TRBD2 (5 bases each). The sample in question was peripheral blood mononuclear cells (PBMCs), obtained at new diagnosis, from a patient treated with antithyroid drugs. The receptor's source is a woman younger than 45 with Graves disease. CDR3 sequence reads: CASSLIATGPIQFF. CDR3 DNA sequence: TGCGCCAGCAGCCTGATAGCCACGGGACCAATACAGTTCTTC.